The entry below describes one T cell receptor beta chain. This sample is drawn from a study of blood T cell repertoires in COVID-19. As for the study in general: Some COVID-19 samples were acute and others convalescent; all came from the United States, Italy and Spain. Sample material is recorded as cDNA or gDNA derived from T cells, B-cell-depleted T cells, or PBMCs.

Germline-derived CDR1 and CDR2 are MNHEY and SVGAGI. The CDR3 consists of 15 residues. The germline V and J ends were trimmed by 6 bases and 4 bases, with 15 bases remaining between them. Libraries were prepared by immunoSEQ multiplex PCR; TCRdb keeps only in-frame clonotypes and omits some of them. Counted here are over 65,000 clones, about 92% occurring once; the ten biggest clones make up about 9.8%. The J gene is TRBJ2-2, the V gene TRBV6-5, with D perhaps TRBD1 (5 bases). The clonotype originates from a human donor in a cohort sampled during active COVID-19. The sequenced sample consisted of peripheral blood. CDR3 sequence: CASSPTTVPTGELFF. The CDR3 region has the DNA TGTGCCAGCAGCCCAACGACAGTGCCCACCGGGGAGCTGTTTTTT.